The T cell receptor (beta chain) under discussion was sequenced for a study of OX40 agonist ivuxolimab in advanced cancers. Germline V gives CDR1 KGHSH, CDR2 LQKENI. Trimming at V came to 1 base and at J to 4 bases, leaving 6 bases not matched to a gene. The CDR3 totals 16 residues. Sequencing used immunoSEQ multiplex PCR; TCRdb keeps in-frame clones, though not all of them. The sample shows 20,000 to 30,000 clones, 65% to 80% of them seen only once. Sequenced material: CD4+ or CD8+ T cells sorted from blood, taken in a trial of the OX40 agonist ivuxolimab. The chain joins TRBV18 to TRBJ2-1; 8 nucleotides agree with TRBD2. This TCR derives from an adult with an advanced solid tumor such as melanoma, head and neck, liver or kidney cancer. The CDR3 bases are TGTGCCAGCTCACCACTGATTAGCGGGGAATACAATGAGCAGTTCTTC. Amino acid sequence: CASSPLISGEYNEQFF.